Below are 12 T cell receptor beta chains sequenced from a single sample in a study of blood T cell repertoires in COVID-19. Clones were sequenced by immunoSEQ multiplex PCR, and TCRdb holds only the in-frame ones, with some missing. The repertoire holds 190,000 or so clones, with about 81% as singletons. Sample: peripheral blood. The receptors here all came from a woman of 80 years or more with COVID-19, enrolled during active disease.

The rearrangement links TRBV5-6 to TRBJ1-1; D is uncertain. The CDR3 is 15 residues long. Germline assignment: CDR1 SGHDT and CDR2 YYEEEE. Deletions cut 1 base from V and 0 bases from J, with 10 bases between. CDR3 sequence: CASSLLSQMNTEAFF. The CDR3 coding sequence is TGTGCCAGCAGCTTGTTGAGTCAAATGAACACTGAAGCTTTCTTT.

This chain joins TRBV5-1 and TRBJ1-4, with TRBD1 matching over 7 bases. Unmatched junction bases numbered 5, after V lost 2 bases and J lost 7 bases. Germline assignment: CDR1 SGHRS and CDR2 YFSETQ. CDR3 length: 14 amino acids. This chain's CDR3 is CASSLGQEGEKLFF. The CDR3 DNA sequence: TGCGCCAGCAGCTTAGGACAGGAGGGTGAAAAACTGTTTTTT. The full variable domain, completed using reference TRBV5-1 and TRBJ1-4, is KAGVTQTPRYLIKTRGQQVTLSCSPISGHRSVSWYQQTPGQGLQFLFEYFSETQRNKGNFPGRFSGRQFSNSRSEMNVSTLELGDSALYLCASSLGQEGEKLFFGSGTQLSVL.

The chain uses TRBV10-1 and TRBJ1-1; 9 nucleotides agree with TRBD1. The V gene end was trimmed by 7 bases and the J gene end by 4 bases; junction bases not matched to a gene: 7. Germline V gives CDR1 WNHNN, CDR2 SYGVQD (reference sequence). The CDR3 has 14 amino acids. For the CDR3, the DNA is TGCGCCAGCAAGTGGGACAGGGCGGTCACTGAAGCTTTCTTT. It specifies CASKWDRAVTEAFF.

The J gene is TRBJ1-2, the V gene TRBV6-5; D ambiguous. Trimming cost V 5 bases and J 7 bases, with 14 bases left between them. The CDR3 runs 13 residues. Germline V lookup: CDR1 MNHEY, CDR2 SVGAGI. CDR3 sequence: CASSTSTGRGYTF. In DNA, the CDR3 is TGTGCCAGCAGTACCTCCACCGGTCGTGGCTACACCTTC.

The CDR3 DNA reads TGTGCCAGCAGCGCCAAGGGACACTACTCTGGGGCCAACGTCCTGACTTTC. The encoded protein is CASSAKGHYSGANVLTF. This chain links TRBV7-2 with TRBJ2-6; D may be TRBD1 (6 bases). The V end was cut by 5 bases, the J end by 0 bases, with 14 bases between. The V gene's germline CDR1 is SGHTA and CDR2 FQGNSA. The CDR3 sequence is 17 residues long.

The rearrangement joins TRBV7-2 to TRBJ2-5, with 10 nucleotides matching TRBD2. This CDR3 has 15 amino acids. The V segment lost 3 bases and the J segment 1 base; nucleotides outside the gene matches: 2. Germline CDR1 and CDR2: SGHTA and FQGNSA. CDR3 coding DNA: TGTGCCAGCAGCTTGGCTAGCGGGGGCCAAGAGACCCAGTACTTC. Protein product: CASSLASGGQETQYF.

A word on this clone: Its ends do not fully match the called genes, so a read error is possible. The rearrangement links TRBV15 to TRBJ2-2; D might be TRBD1 or TRBD2, each matching 5 bases. The CDR3 is made up of 14 amino acids. Germline CDR1 LNHNV, CDR2 YYDKDF (reference sequence). This CDR3 reads CATGREPNTGELFF. The CDR3 bases are TGTGCCACCGGCAGGGAGCCCAACACCGGGGAGCTGTTTTTT.

This clone was picked up a small number of times. The rearrangement links TRBV7-2 to TRBJ1-3, with 7 nucleotides matching TRBD1. Germline lookup yields CDR1 SGHTA and CDR2 FQGNSA. This CDR3 has 16 amino acids. Unmatched junction bases numbered 8, after V lost 4 bases and J lost 2 bases. The DNA for the CDR3 is TGTGCCAGCAGCTCGCAACAGGGGACGGCTGGAAACACCATATATTTT. It specifies CASSSQQGTAGNTIYF. The full variable domain, with the rest looked up from reference TRBV7-2 and TRBJ1-3, is GAGVSQSPSNKVTEKGKDVELRCDPISGHTALYWYRQSLGQGLEFLIYFQGNSAPDKSGLPSDRFSAERTGGSVSTLTIQRTQQEDSAVYLCASSSQQGTAGNTIYFGEGSWLTVV.

The gene calls are TRBV7-6 and TRBJ2-3; TRBD2 is a possible D gene (6 bases). Germline CDR1 reads SGHVS; CDR2 reads FNYEAQ. V dropped 4 bases and J dropped 3 bases, with 17 bases sitting between them. CDR3 length: 16 amino acids. In nucleotides, the CDR3 is TGTGCCAGCAGCTCATTCACTAGCCTACGGACAGATACGCAGTATTTT. The encoded protein is CASSSFTSLRTDTQYF.

The chain is built from TRBV5-6 and TRBJ2-2, with 7 bases identical to TRBD1. Germline CDR1 SGHDT, CDR2 YYEEEE. The V gene end was trimmed by 4 bases and the J gene end by 1 base; junction bases not matched to a gene: 7. The CDR3 sequence is 16 residues long. CDR3 region: CASSPIYRGNTGELFF. The CDR3 region has the DNA TGTGCCAGCAGCCCGATTTACAGGGGGAACACCGGGGAGCTGTTTTTT.

This clone was counted between two and nine times. The chain couples TRBV5-8 to TRBJ1-4; tentative D call: TRBD1 (6 bases). Trimming removed 2 bases at V and 10 bases at J, with 15 bases between. The germline gives CDR1 SGHTS, CDR2 YDEGEE. CDR3 length equals 14 residues. CDR3 protein: CASSLQGTGGKLFF. As DNA, the CDR3 is TGTGCCAGCAGCTTACAGGGTACGGGGGGAAAACTGTTTTTT.

This chain connects TRBV25-1 to TRBJ1-5; TRBD1 aligns across 7 bases. The CDR3 is 15 amino acids. The V gene's germline CDR1 is MGHDK and CDR2 SYGVNS. V shed 4 bases, J shed 9 bases, and the junction held 12 bases outside the gene matches. The CDR3 coding sequence is TGTGCCAGCAGTGGAACCGACAGGGCCAGTGGGCCCCAGCATTTT. It specifies CASSGTDRASGPQHF.